A few counts support the clone carrying this T cell receptor (beta chain). TCRdb re-derived calls from the 5' RACE reads in MiXCR, one entry per CDR3 protein. The table lists some 500,000 distinct CDR3 sequences, roughly 21% of them singletons, with about 0.91% in the top ten. The source of the sample is a study of identical twins. Germline assignment: CDR1 SGHRS and CDR2 YFSETQ. V lost 9 bases and J 12 bases, leaving 16 bases between the germline ends. The CDR3 contains 10 residues. These same data were also listed under a study on T cells expressing NK-cell markers. From that paper: Sorted CD3+CD56+NKG2C+, CD3+CD56+NKG2C- and CD3+CD56-NKG2C+ T cells supplied TCR beta repertoires.

Source material: CD4+ T cells sorted from blood. The receptor was derived from a woman between 18 and 30 years old in good health. The J gene is TRBJ2-7, the V gene TRBV5-1, with unresolved D. The CDR3 nucleotides are TGCGCCATCCAAAACTCCCAGCCGTACTTC. It translates to CAIQNSQPYF. Variable domain in full (rest from reference TRBV5-1 and TRBJ2-7): KAGVTQTPRYLIKTRGQQVTLSCSPISGHRSVSWYQQTPGQGLQFLFEYFSETQRNKGNFPGRFSGRQFSNSRSEMNVSTLELGDSALYLCAIQNSQPYFGPGTRLTVT.